The T cell receptor beta chain described here comes from a study of T cells in localized non-small cell lung cancer (TCRdb year 2020). Notes on the research overall: The study examined T cell repertoires in hundreds of patients with early-stage NSCLC and compared tumors with uninvolved tumor-adjacent lungs. The cohort consisted of approximately 220 treatment-naive NSCLC patients whose localized lung tumors had been resected. NSCLC patients had a mean age of roughly 66 years, and about 140 were male and 107 female. What the research found in general, with its limitations: Longer overall survival was associated with higher blood T cell density, whereas shorter survival was associated with higher adjacent-lung clonality. Because multi-region tumor sequencing was not done, intratumor heterogeneity could not be ruled out. Because of the exploratory design, TCR variables were selected using unadjusted p-values without false-discovery rate correction. A median of around 62 of the top 100 tumor clones turned up in the paired uninvolved adjacent lung, and fewer than 35 of those clones also ranked among the top 100 of that same adjacent lung. Uninvolved tumor-adjacent lung showed the highest T cell clonality, higher than tumor, which suggests more focused antigenic responses in the uninvolved tumor-adjacent lung.

On this clone itself: Its antigen target is currently unknown. No base quality values were provided; no much bigger clone lies one nucleotide off.

The immunoSEQ Assay was used to sequence TCR beta CDR3 regions from DNA. The study's processing was this. To compute T cell density, TCR beta template counts were normalized to usable DNA, which was estimated by amplifying housekeeping genes. Using the preseqR package, richness was estimated by extrapolating to 120,000 templates for tissue samples and 400,000 templates for PBMC samples. Clonality was calculated as one minus Pielou's evenness. Tissue-enriched TCRs were identified by differential abundance testing using productive amino-acid clonotypes, minimum total count 5 and alpha 0.1. Repertoire overlap between compartments was quantified with the Jaccard Index and Morisita Overlap Index. GLIPH clustered TCR beta CDR3s with public tetramer-defined viral CDR3s; viral motifs required at least three viral sequences plus V-gene enrichment. TCRdb re-hosts the immuneACCESS table, in-frame sequences only. Its copies lack some clones; in the studies checked, an unresolved V gene accounts for under half of them, and the cause for the rest is not known. The V and J calls and clone size are taken from that table; D and trimming were inferred from the DNA. The sample table records roughly 30,000 clones; roughly 90% of these occur just once. About 3% of the sample is taken by the ten largest.

At diagnosis, tumor, uninvolved tumor-adjacent lung and peripheral blood were collected and then preserved as a mix of FFPE and fresh-frozen material. For TCR repertoire profiling, blood samples were analyzed in the form of peripheral blood mononuclear cells. This material consisted of peripheral blood, taken before any cancer treatment. The sequence derives from a woman aged 18 to 55 with stage I lung adenocarcinoma.

The CDR3 sequence is CASSRTGGYTEAFF. The DNA sequence reads TGTGCCAGCAGCCGGACAGGGGGGTACACTGAAGCTTTCTTT. The sequence links TRBV2 to TRBJ1-1; TRBD1 aligns with 10 central bases. In the germline V gene, CDR1 corresponds to SNHLY and CDR2 to FYNNEI. Trimmed from V: 6 bases; trimmed from J: 3 bases; junction bases lacking a gene match: 4. The CDR3 numbers 14 residues from cysteine through phenylalanine. Only the CDR3 part of the read is kept: 42 bases, read in frame from the first base. Joined to the reference TRBV2 and TRBJ1-1 proteins, this CDR3 gives the full variable domain: EPEVTQTPSHQVTQMGQEVILRCVPISNHLYFYWYRQILGQKVEFLVSFYNNEISEKSEIFDDQFSVERPDGSNFTLKIRSTKLEDSAMYFCASSRTGGYTEAFFGQGTRLTVV.